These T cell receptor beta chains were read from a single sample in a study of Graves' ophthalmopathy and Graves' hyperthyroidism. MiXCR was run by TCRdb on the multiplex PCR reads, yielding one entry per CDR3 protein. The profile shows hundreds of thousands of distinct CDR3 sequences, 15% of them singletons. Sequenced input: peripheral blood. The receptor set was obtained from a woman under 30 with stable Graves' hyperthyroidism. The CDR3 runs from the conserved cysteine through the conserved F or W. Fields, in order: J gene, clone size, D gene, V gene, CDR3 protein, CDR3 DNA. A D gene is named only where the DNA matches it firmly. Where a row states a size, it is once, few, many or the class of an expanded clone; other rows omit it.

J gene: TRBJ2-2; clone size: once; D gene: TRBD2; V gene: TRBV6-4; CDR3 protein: CASSASRSGMGTGELFF; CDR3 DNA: TGTGCCAGCAGTGCCTCGCGTAGCGGGATGGGTACCGGGGAGCTGTTTTTT
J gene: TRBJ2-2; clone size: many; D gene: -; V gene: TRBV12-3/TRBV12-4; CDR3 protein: CASRERANTGELFF; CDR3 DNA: TGTGCCAGCAGGGAACGGGCTAACACCGGGGAGCTGTTTTTT
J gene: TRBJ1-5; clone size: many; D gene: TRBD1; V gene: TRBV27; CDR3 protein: CASSPRTGDPRLSNQPQHF; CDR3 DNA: TGTGCCAGCAGTCCTCGGACAGGGGATCCCCGACTTAGCAATCAGCCCCAGCATTTT
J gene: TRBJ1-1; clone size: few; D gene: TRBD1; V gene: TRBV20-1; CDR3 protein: CSAIYRGHSTEAFF; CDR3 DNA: TGCAGTGCTATATACAGGGGGCATAGCACTGAAGCTTTCTTT
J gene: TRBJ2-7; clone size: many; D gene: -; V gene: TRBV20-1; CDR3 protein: CSARGGPYEQYF; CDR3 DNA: TGCAGTGCTAGGGGGGGCCCTTACGAGCAGTACTTC
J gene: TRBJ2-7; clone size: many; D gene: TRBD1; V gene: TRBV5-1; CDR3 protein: CASSYSSGQAAYEQYF; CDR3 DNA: TGCGCCAGCAGCTATTCCTCGGGACAGGCAGCCTACGAGCAGTACTTC
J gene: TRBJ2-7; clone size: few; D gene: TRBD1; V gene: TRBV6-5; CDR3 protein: CASSYARGLEQYF; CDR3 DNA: TGTGCCAGCAGTTACGCCAGGGGGCTCGAGCAGTACTTC
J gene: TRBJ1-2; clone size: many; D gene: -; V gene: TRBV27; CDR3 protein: CASSQDRAYGYTF; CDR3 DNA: TGTGCCAGCAGTCAGGACAGAGCCTATGGCTACACCTTC
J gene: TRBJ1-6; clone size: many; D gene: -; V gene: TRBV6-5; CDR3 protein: CASSYLGGQNSPLHF; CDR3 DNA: TGTGCCAGCAGTTACCTGGGCGGACAGAATTCACCCCTCCACTTT
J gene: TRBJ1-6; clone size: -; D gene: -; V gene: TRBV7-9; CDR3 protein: CASSSVTGSNSPLHF; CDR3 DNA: TGTGCCAGCAGCTCGGTGACAGGCTCGAATTCACCCCTCCACTTT
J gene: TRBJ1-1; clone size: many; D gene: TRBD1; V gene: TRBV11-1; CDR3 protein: CASSQYPTGSGTEAFF; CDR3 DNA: TGTGCCAGCAGCCAATACCCGACAGGGAGTGGTACTGAAGCTTTCTTT
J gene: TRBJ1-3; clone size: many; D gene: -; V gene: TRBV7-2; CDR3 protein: CASSLNSGNTIYF; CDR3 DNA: TGTGCCAGCAGCTTAAACTCTGGAAACACCATATATTTT
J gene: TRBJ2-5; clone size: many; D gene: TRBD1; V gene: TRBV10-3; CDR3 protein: CAISEAGGDLQETQYF; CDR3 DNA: TGTGCCATCAGTGAGGCAGGGGGTGACCTACAAGAGACCCAGTACTTC
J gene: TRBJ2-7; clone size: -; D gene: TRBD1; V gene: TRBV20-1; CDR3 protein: CSASGTGYEQYF; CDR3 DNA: TGCAGTGCGTCCGGGACAGGGTACGAGCAGTACTTC
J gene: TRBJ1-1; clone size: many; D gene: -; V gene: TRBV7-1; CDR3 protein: CASSSYWGRQGMAMDTEAFF; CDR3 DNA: TGTGCCAGCAGCTCGTATTGGGGCCGGCAGGGGATGGCAATGGACACTGAAGCTTTCTTT
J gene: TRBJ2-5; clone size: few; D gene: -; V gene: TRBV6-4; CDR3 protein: CASSDPLWVWTPSKKETQYF; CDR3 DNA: TGTGCCAGCAGTGACCCGCTATGGGTGTGGACGCCCAGTAAGAAGGAGACCCAGTACTTC
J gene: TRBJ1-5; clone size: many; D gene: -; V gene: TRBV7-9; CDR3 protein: CASSLSGQANQPQHF; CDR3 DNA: TGTGCCAGCAGCCTCTCGGGGCAAGCGAATCAGCCCCAGCATTTT
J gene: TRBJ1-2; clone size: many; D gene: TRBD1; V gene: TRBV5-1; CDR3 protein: CASSSTGLGNYGYTF; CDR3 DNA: TGCGCCAGCAGCTCGACAGGGCTAGGAAACTATGGCTACACCTTC
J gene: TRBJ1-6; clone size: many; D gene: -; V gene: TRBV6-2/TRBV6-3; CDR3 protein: CASSYSAANNSPLHF; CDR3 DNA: TGTGCCAGCAGTTACTCGGCAGCTAATAATTCACCCCTCCACTTT
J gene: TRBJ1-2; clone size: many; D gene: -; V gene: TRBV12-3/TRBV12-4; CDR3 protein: CASSLSPPDVGRFGGYTF; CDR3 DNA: TGTGCCAGCAGTTTAAGCCCCCCCGATGTGGGGCGCTTTGGGGGCTACACCTTC
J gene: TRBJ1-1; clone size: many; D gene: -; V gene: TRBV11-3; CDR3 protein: CASSLLRGTEAFF; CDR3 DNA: TGTGCCAGCAGCTTATTGAGGGGCACTGAAGCTTTCTTT
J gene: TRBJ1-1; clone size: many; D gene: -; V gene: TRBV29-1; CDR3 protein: CSVPRGMKEAFF; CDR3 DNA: TGCAGCGTTCCCCGGGGGATGAAAGAAGCTTTCTTT
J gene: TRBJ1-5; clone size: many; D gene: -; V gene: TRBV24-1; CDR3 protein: CATSEPWTENQPQHF; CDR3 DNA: TGTGCCACCAGTGAGCCTTGGACCGAAAATCAGCCCCAGCATTTT
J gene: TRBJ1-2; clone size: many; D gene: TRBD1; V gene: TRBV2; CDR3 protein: CASMGTGTYGYTF; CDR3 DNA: TGTGCCAGCATGGGGACAGGGACGTATGGCTACACCTTC
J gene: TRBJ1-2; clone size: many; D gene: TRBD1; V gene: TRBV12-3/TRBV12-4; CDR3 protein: CATSRGRPGYTF; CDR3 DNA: TGTGCCACATCCAGGGGGCGCCCTGGCTACACCTTC
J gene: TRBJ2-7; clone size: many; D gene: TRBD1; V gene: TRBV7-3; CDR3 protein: CASRWTGKSEQYF; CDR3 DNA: TGTGCCAGCAGGTGGACAGGGAAGTCCGAGCAGTACTTC
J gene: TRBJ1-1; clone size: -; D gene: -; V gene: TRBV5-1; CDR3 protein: CASSYRQVGVNTEAFF; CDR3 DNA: TGCGCCAGCAGCTATAGACAGGTGGGGGTGAACACTGAAGCTTTCTTT
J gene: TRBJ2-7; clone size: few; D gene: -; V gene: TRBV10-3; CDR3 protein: CAISEKVFSSYEQYF; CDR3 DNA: TGTGCCATCAGTGAGAAGGTCTTCAGCTCCTACGAGCAGTACTTC
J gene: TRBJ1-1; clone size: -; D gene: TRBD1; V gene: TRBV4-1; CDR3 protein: CASSQAGQGATEAFF; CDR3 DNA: TGCGCCAGCAGCCAAGCTGGACAGGGGGCAACTGAAGCTTTCTTT
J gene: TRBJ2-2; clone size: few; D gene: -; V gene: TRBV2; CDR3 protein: CASSDIVAGELFF; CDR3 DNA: TGTGCCAGCAGTGATATAGTAGCCGGGGAGCTGTTTTTT
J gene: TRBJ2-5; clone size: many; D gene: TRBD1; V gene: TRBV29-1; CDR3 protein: CSVQQGSGTQYF; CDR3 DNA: TGCAGCGTCCAACAGGGGTCCGGGACCCAGTACTTC
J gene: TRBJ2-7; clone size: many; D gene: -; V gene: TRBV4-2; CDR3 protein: CASSHPVDRSYEQYF; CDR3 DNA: TGTGCCAGCAGCCATCCCGTCGACAGATCCTACGAGCAGTACTTC
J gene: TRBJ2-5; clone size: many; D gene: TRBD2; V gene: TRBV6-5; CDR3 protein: CASRTTSGGPETQYF; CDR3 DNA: TGTGCCAGCAGAACGACTAGCGGGGGGCCGGAGACCCAGTACTTC
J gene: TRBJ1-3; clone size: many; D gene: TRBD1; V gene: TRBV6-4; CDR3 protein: CASSPGTGGSSGNTIYF; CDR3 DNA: TGTGCCAGCAGTCCCGGGACAGGGGGCTCCTCTGGAAACACCATATATTTT
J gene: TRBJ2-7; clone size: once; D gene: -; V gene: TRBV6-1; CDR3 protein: CATSEPEQYF; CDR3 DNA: TGTGCCACCAGTGAACCCGAGCAGTACTTC
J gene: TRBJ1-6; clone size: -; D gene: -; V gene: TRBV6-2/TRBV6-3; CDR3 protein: CASSYAGGNSPLHF; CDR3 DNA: TGTGCCAGCAGTTACGCGGGGGGTAATTCACCCCTCCACTTT
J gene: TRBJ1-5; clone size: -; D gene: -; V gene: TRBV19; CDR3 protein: CATHRGTYSNQPQHF; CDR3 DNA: TGTGCCACCCACCGGGGAACTTATAGCAATCAGCCCCAGCATTTT
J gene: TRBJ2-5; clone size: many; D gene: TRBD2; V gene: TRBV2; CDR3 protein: CASSERTSGTQYF; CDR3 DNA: TGTGCCAGCAGTGAACGGACTAGCGGCACCCAGTACTTC
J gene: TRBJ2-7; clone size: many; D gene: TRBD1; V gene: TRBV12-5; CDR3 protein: CASGLLGQGPYEQYF; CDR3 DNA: TGTGCTAGTGGTTTGTTGGGACAGGGCCCCTACGAGCAGTACTTC
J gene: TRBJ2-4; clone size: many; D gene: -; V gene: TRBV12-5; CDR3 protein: CASGFLSGHPEGNIQYF; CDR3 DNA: TGTGCTAGTGGTTTCTTATCGGGACATCCGGAGGGAAACATTCAGTACTTC
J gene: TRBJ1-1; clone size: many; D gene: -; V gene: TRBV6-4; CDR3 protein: CASTPGGPHREDTEAFF; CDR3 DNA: TGTGCCAGCACCCCGGGAGGGCCGCACCGAGAGGACACTGAAGCTTTCTTT
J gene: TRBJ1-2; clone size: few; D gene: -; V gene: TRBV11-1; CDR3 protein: CASSFPLGHPNYGYTF; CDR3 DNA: TGTGCCAGCAGCTTCCCACTGGGACACCCTAACTATGGCTACACCTTC
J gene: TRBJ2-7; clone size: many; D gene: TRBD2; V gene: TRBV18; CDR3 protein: CASSPPNGGARYEQYF; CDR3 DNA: TGTGCCAGCTCACCACCGAACGGGGGGGCCAGATACGAGCAGTACTTC
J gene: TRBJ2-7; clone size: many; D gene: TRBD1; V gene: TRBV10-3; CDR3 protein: CAIGRTGESYEQYF; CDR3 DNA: TGTGCCATCGGGAGGACAGGGGAATCCTACGAGCAGTACTTC
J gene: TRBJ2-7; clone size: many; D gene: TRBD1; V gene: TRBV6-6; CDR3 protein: CASGDRGHYEQYF; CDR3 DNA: TGTGCCAGCGGCGACAGGGGGCACTACGAGCAGTACTTC
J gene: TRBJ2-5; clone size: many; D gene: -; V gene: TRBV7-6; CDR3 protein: CASSLGVGGQETQYF; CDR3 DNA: TGTGCCAGCAGCTTAGGGGTTGGTGGCCAAGAGACCCAGTACTTC
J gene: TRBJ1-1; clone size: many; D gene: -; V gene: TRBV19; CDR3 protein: CASSGRSQNTEAFF; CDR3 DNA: TGTGCCAGCTCCGGACGGTCTCAGAACACTGAAGCTTTCTTT
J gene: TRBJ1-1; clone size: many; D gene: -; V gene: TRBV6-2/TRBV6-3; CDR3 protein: CASRGPVGTEAFF; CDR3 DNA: TGTGCCAGCCGGGGTCCCGTGGGAACTGAAGCTTTCTTT
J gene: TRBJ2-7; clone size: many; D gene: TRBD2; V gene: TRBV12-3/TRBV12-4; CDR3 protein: CASRRTSGVGEQYF; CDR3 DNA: TGTGCCAGCAGACGGACTAGCGGGGTTGGAGAGCAGTACTTC
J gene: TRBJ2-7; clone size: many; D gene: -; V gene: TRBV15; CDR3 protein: CATSRDGGGRLTSYEQYF; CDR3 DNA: TGTGCCACCAGCAGAGATGGGGGTGGTCGGCTGACCTCCTACGAGCAGTACTTC
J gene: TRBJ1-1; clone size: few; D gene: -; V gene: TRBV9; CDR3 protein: CASSPWGEGEAFF; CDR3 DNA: TGTGCCAGCAGCCCCTGGGGGGAAGGTGAAGCTTTCTTT
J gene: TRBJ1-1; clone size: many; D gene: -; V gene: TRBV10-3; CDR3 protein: CAITSSVNTEAFF; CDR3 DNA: TGTGCCATCACCTCCTCAGTGAACACTGAAGCTTTCTTT